Detailed here is one T cell receptor (beta chain). Assay used: immunoSEQ multiplex PCR; TCRdb lists only in-frame clones, some missing. The sample lists around 74,000 clones, about 90% occurring once. The entry originates in a study of T cell responses to AZD1222 COVID-19 vaccine. V was trimmed by 7 bases and J by 0 bases, leaving 13 bases between them. This CDR3 spans 15 amino acids. Germline CDR1 reads SGHTA; CDR2 reads FQGNSA. The source of this sequence is an adult in good health. The source was peripheral blood, collected on day 0 of MenACWY control vaccination. The rearrangement joins TRBV7-2 to TRBJ1-5, with a weak D call TRBD1 (5 bases). The CDR3 loop reads CASTLGRGSNQPQHF. The CDR3 DNA follows: TGTGCCAGCACCCTAGGGAGGGGTAGCAATCAGCCCCAGCATTTT.